These 4 T cell receptor beta chains came from one sample sequenced in a study of monozygotic twins with inflammatory bowel disease. Reprocessing the 5' RACE reads, TCRdb reports a single entry for every CDR3 protein and omits DNA. The sample includes approximately 330,000 distinct CDR3 sequences. Sequenced input: blood. The receptor source for this set is a human donor with ulcerative colitis or Crohn's disease, or a healthy co-twin of an affected twin (not recorded which).

The chain links TRBV11-2 to TRBJ2-1; TCRdb returns TRBD1, unconfirmable since there is no DNA. The CDR3 is made up of 14 amino acids. Looked up from germline, CDR1 is SGHAT and CDR2 is FQNNGV. CDR3 region: CASSLGGADNEQFF.

The chain has TRBV20-1 and TRBJ1-6; the TRBD1 assignment by TCRdb is unverifiable without DNA. The CDR3 loop spans 15 amino acids. Germline V CDR1 and CDR2: DFQATT, SNEGSKA (reference sequence). The CDR3 sequence is CSARDGADYNSPLHF.

The chain combines TRBV7-8 with TRBJ2-5; checking the TCRdb D call of TRBD2 is not possible without DNA. The CDR3 has 15 amino acids. Per the germline V gene, CDR1 is SGHVS and CDR2 is FQNEAQ. The CDR3 loop reads CASSSGLAGRETQYF.

The rearrangement uses TRBV5-6 and TRBJ1-1. The CDR3 contains 11 residues. The germline V gene encodes CDR1 SGHDT and CDR2 YYEEEE. The CDR3 spells CASSSGIEAFF. Drawing the rest from reference TRBV5-6 and TRBJ1-1, the complete variable domain is DAGVTQSPTHLIKTRGQQVTLRCSPKSGHDTVSWYQQALGQGPQFIFQYYEEEERQRGNFPDRFSGHQFPNYSSELNVNALLLGDSALYLCASSSGIEAFFGQGTRLTVV.